This T cell receptor beta chain originates from a study of T-cell memory formation after mild COVID-19. Study observations and caveats: Prior to infection, memory already included some responding clones, suggesting cross-reactive memory joined. Clones from the second wave (peaking day 37) had unconfirmed SARS-CoV-2 specificity.

As regards this clonotype: What it binds is not known.

The V gene's germline CDR1 is LGHNT and CDR2 FRNRAP. This CDR3 is 19 amino acids long. Trimming pared 1 base from V and 0 bases from J, leaving 18 bases between. cDNA libraries for TCR alpha and TCR beta, carrying sample barcodes and UMIs, came from 5'RACE with constant-segment primers. TCRdb itself ran the 5' RACE reads through MiXCR, one entry per CDR3 protein. The sample yields hundreds of thousands of distinct CDR3 sequences, roughly 21% seen once. The sequence was obtained from an adult woman who had mild COVID-19 (a few samples of this study predate the infection). Cell type and time point are not known. Sequenced sample: PBMCs or a T cell subset sorted from them (not recorded which). The chain links TRBV12-5 to TRBJ2-2; TRBD2 might be the D (5 bases). CDR3 protein: CASGLAPGLSGANTGELFF. The CDR3 bases are TGTGCTAGTGGTTTGGCCCCAGGATTGAGCGGCGCGAACACCGGGGAGCTGTTTTTT.